This TCR beta chain was observed in a study of blood T cell repertoires in COVID-19. The V segment lost 2 bases and the J segment 12 bases; nucleotides outside the gene matches: 7. Germline V gene lookup returns CDR1 MNHEY and CDR2 SVGEGT. The CDR3 runs to 13 residues. This clone was counted once. Profiling relied on immunoSEQ multiplex PCR, and the TCRdb table lists in-frame clones only, not all of them. The sample holds some 270,000 clones, roughly 80% seen once. The sample consisted of peripheral blood. V is TRBV6-2 or TRBV6-3 and J is TRBJ1-2, with 9 bases aligning to TRBD1. This TCR derives from a person between 70 and 80 years old with COVID-19, enrolled during active disease. CDR3 in amino acids: CASSYPGTGLHTF. The CDR3 DNA reads TGTGCCAGCAGTTACCCCGGGACAGGGTTGCACACCTTC.